Presented here are 2 T cell receptor beta chains from one specimen sequenced in a study of blood T cell repertoires in COVID-19. TCRdb's copy holds only in-frame clones and misses some; the assay was immunoSEQ multiplex PCR. The sample consists of 200,000 to 250,000 clones, around 84% of them appearing once. The material sequenced was peripheral blood. Receptors were obtained from a man aged 45-65 years with acute or convalescent COVID-19.

V gene TRBV20-1 combines with J gene TRBJ1-2; D gene uncertain. Trimming left V 3 bases short and J 5 bases short, with 7 bases between. This CDR3 contains 11 residues. The germline gives CDR1 DFQATT, CDR2 SNEGSKA (reference sequence). The CDR3 here is CSASERYGYTF. The CDR3 bases are TGCAGTGCTAGCGAGAGGTATGGCTACACCTTC.

The chain carries TRBV30 and TRBJ1-1; 7 positions agree with TRBD1. V dropped 3 bases and J dropped 1; count of bases not matched to a gene: 2. The CDR3 loop spans 13 amino acids. Germline CDR1 GTSNPN, CDR2 SVGIG (reference sequence). In DNA, the CDR3 is TGTGCCTGGAGGGGGACAGCGAACACTGAAGCTTTCTTT. Encoded protein: CAWRGTANTEAFF. The whole variable domain, remainder taken from reference TRBV30 and TRBJ1-1, is SQTIHQWPATLVQPVGSPLSLECTVEGTSNPNLYWYRQAAGRGLQLLFYSVGIGQISSEVPQNLSASRPQDRQFILSSKKLLLSDSGFYLCAWRGTANTEAFFGQGTRLTVV.